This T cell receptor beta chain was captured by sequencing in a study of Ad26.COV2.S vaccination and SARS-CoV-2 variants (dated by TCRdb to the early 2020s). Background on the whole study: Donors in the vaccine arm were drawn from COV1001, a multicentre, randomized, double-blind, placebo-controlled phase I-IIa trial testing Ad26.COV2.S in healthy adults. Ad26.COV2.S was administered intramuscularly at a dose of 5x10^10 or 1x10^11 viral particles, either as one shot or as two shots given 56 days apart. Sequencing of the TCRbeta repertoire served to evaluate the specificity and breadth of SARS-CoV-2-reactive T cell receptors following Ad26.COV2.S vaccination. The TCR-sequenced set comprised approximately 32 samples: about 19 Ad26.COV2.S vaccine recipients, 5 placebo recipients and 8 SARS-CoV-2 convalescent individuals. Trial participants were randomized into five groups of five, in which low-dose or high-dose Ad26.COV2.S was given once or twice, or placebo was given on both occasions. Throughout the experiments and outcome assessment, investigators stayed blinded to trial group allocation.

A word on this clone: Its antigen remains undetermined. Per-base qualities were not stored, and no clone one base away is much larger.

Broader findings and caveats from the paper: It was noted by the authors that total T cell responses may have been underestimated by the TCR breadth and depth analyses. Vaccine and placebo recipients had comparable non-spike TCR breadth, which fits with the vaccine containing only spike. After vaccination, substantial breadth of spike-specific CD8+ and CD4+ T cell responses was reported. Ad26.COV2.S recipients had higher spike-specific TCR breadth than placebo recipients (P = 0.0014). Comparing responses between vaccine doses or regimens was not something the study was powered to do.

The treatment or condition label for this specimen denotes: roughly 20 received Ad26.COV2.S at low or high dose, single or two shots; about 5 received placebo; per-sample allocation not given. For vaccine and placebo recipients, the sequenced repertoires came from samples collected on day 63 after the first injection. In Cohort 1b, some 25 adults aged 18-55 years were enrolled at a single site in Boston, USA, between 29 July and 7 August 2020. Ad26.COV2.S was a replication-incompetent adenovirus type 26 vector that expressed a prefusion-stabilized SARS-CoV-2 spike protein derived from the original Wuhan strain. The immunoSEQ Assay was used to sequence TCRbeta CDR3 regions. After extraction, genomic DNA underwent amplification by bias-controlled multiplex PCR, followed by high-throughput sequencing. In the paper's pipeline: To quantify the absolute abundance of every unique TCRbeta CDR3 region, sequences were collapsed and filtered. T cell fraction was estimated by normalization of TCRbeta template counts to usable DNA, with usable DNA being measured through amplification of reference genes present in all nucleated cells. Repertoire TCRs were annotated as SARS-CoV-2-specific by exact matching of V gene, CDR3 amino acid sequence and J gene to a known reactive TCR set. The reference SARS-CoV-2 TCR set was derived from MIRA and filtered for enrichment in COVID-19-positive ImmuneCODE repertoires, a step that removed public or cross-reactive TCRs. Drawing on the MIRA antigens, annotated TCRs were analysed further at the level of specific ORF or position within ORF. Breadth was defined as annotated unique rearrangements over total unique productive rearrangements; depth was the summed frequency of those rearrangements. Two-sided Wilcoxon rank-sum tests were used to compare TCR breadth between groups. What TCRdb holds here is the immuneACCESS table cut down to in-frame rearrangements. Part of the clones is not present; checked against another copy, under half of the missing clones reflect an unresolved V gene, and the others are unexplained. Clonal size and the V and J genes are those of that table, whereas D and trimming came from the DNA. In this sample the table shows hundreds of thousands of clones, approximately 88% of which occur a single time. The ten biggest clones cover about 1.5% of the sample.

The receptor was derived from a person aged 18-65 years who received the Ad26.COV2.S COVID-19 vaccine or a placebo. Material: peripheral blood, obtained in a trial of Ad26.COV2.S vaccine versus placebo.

CDR3 loop: CASSPQMAHEAFF. The DNA reads as follows: TGTGCCAGCAGCCCTCAGATGGCCCATGAAGCTTTCTTT. This chain joins TRBV7-9 to TRBJ1-1, with the D gene not confidently named. Its CDR3 holds 13 amino acids, cysteine through phenylalanine. Solely the CDR3 DNA is kept, with 39 bases framed from the first base. Per the germline V gene (reference sequence), SEHNR is the CDR1 and FQNEAQ is the CDR2. A distance of 14 bases separates the germline ends of V and J, which lose 5 bases and 7 bases respectively.